Detailed here is one T cell receptor beta chain. Libraries were prepared by immunoSEQ multiplex PCR; TCRdb keeps only in-frame clonotypes and omits some of them. The table shows 85,000 to 90,000 clones, with 87% occurring only once. This entry belongs to a study of blood T cell repertoires in COVID-19. Across the study: PBMCs, B-cell-depleted T cells, or T cells provided the cDNA or gDNA that made up the material.

Source material: peripheral blood. This TCR was sampled from a human donor in a cohort sampled during active COVID-19.

CDR3: CASSSTLNTEAFF. The DNA of the CDR3 is TGTGCCAGCAGTTCTACTTTGAACACTGAAGCTTTCTTT. V usage is TRBV6-4 and J usage is TRBJ1-1; D unclear. CDR3 length equals 13 residues. Germline values: CDR1 MRHNA, CDR2 SNTAGT. V was clipped by 5 bases and J by 0 bases, with 7 bases between them.